Below are 25 T cell receptor beta chains sequenced from a single sample in a study of cytomegalovirus exposure and HLA in healthy donors. The PCR had 60 Vbeta and 13 Jbeta primers. TCRdb's table, derived via immunoSEQ multiplex PCR, lists solely in-frame clones and lacks some. In the table there are roughly 120,000 clones, roughly 9.9% of which are singletons. Sequenced material: PBMCs. These receptors were taken from a man aged 25-45 years in good health and CMV-seronegative.

The genes are TRBV5-1 and TRBJ2-3; TRBD2 aligns across 11 bases. Germline CDR1 SGHRS, CDR2 YFSETQ. V lost 4 bases to trimming and J lost 7 bases; unmatched junction nucleotides: 8. This CDR3 comprises 15 residues. CDR3 loop: CASSPSGGQGNTQYF. DNA of the CDR3: TGCGCCAGCAGCCCTAGCGGGGGGCAGGGGAATACGCAGTATTTT.

This clone was counted a few times. This chain connects TRBV28 to TRBJ1-5; D is possibly TRBD1 (6 bases). The CDR3 is 16 amino acids. From germline, CDR1 is MDHEN and CDR2 SYDVKM. V dropped 6 bases and J dropped 3 bases, with 18 bases sitting between them. CDR3 nucleotide sequence: TGTGCCAGCAGAAAAGAGGGGGAGGGGGACAATCAGCCCCAGCATTTT. The encoded protein is CASRKEGEGDNQPQHF.

The chain uses TRBV27 and TRBJ2-7; 8 bases align to TRBD1. Germline V gene data show CDR1 as MNHEY and CDR2 as SMNVEV (reference sequence). J was trimmed by 5 bases and V by 4 bases; bases with no gene match: 4. The CDR3 runs 13 residues. CDR3 DNA: TGTGCCAGCAGTTCCAACAGGGGGGACGAGCAGTACTTC. Its translation is CASSSNRGDEQYF.

This clone was counted a few times. The gene calls are TRBV4-1 and TRBJ2-1; D gene uncertain. CDR1 and CDR2 (germline): MGHRA, YSYEKL. The CDR3 loop spans 16 amino acids. Trimming stripped 3 bases from V and 0 bases from J, with 12 bases between. CDR3 sequence: CASSQLAEDSYNEQFF. In DNA form, the CDR3 reads TGCGCCAGCAGCCAGTTAGCTGAAGACTCCTACAATGAGCAGTTCTTC.

This chain joins TRBV28 and TRBJ2-7, with TRBD2 as a possible D gene (6 bases). The V and J ends lost 2 bases and 3 bases respectively, with 14 bases between them. CDR1 is MDHEN and CDR2 is SYDVKM in the germline V gene. This CDR3 region has 15 residues. The CDR3 loop reads CASSLIGRSDYEQYF. For the CDR3, the DNA is TGTGCCAGCAGTTTAATCGGGAGAAGCGACTACGAGCAGTACTTC.

In this sample, this clone turned up a few times. The rearrangement uses TRBV27 and TRBJ1-2; 7 positions agree with TRBD1. The CDR3 is made up of 13 amino acids. CDR1 and CDR2 (germline): MNHEY, SMNVEV (reference sequence). The V and J ends lost 10 bases and 5 bases, in that order; junction bases with no gene match: 10. The CDR3 coding sequence is TGTGCCACTTCGACAGGGAAAGGATATGGCTACACCTTC. Residues: CATSTGKGYGYTF.

This clone has more than one count but fewer than ten. The rearrangement uses TRBV30 and TRBJ2-7; perhaps TRBD2 as D (6 bases). Germline V gene sequence: CDR1 GTSNPN, CDR2 SVGIG (reference sequence). The length of the CDR3 is 13 residues. The V and J ends lost 2 bases and 2 bases respectively, with 10 bases between them. In DNA form, the CDR3 reads TGTGCCTGGAGTTACGGAGGGACCTACGAGCAGTACTTC. Protein sequence: CAWSYGGTYEQYF.

The chain couples TRBV4-3 to TRBJ1-4; D possibly corresponds to TRBD1 (6 bases). Germline CDR1 reads LGHNA; CDR2 reads YSLEER. CDR3 length: 16 amino acids. V was cut by 4 bases and J by 4 bases, with 16 bases left in between. CDR3 coding DNA: TGCGCCAGCAGCCCCGGGGGGGGCAGAGGTAATGAAAAACTGTTTTTT. As protein: CASSPGGGRGNEKLFF.

In this sample, this clone turned up a few times. The chain links TRBV2 to TRBJ1-1; TRBD1 is a possible D gene (5 bases). V was trimmed by 8 bases and J by 4 bases, leaving 23 bases between them. The CDR3 extends over 16 amino acids. Germline V gene sequence: CDR1 SNHLY, CDR2 FYNNEI. CDR3 nucleotides: TGTGCCAGCGTCACGCAAAGGAGGGGAACGGTCACTGAAGCTTTCTTT. Its protein product is CASVTQRRGTVTEAFF.

This clone was observed a few times. This chain links TRBV9 with TRBJ1-1; D is possibly TRBD1 (5 bases). V was cut by 0 bases and J by 0 bases, with 9 bases left in between. This CDR3 spans 15 amino acids. CDR1 is SGDLS, CDR2 YYNGEE, per germline. The CDR3 protein is CASSVGKGMNTEAFF. The DNA of the CDR3 is TGTGCCAGCAGCGTAGGTAAGGGGATGAACACTGAAGCTTTCTTT.

Concerning this clone itself: The likely explanation is a read error, given a far larger clone one base away. The CDR3 does not close with the conserved phenylalanine or tryptophan, likely indicating a read error. The J gene is TRBJ1-4, the V gene TRBV4-3; D unresolved. CDR3 length equals 14 residues. Germline V lookup: CDR1 LGHNA, CDR2 YSLEER. Deletions cut 0 bases from V and 5 bases from J, with 7 bases between. The CDR3 spells CASSQDARNEKLFV. The CDR3 nucleotides are TGCGCCAGCAGCCAAGACGCCAGGAATGAAAAACTGTTTGTT.

This sequence joins TRBV18 and TRBJ2-7; tentatively, D is TRBD1 (7 bases). Trimming took off 5 bases at V and 3 bases at J, with 14 bases between the two ends. Germline CDR1 is KGHSH and CDR2 is LQKENI. This CDR3 is 14 amino acids long. The CDR3 protein is CASSSGGSDYEQYF. CDR3 in DNA: TGTGCCAGCTCATCAGGGGGGAGCGACTACGAGCAGTACTTC.

This clone has just a few counts. V usage is TRBV15 and J usage is TRBJ1-6; 12 positions match TRBD1. V trimming: 0 bases; J trimming: 10 bases; junction bases outside the gene matches: 22. CDR1 is LNHNV, CDR2 YYDKDF, per germline (reference sequence). The CDR3 totals 22 residues. CDR3 sequence reads: CATSRDPEGTGGVLGKPSPLHF. CDR3 DNA: TGTGCCACCAGCAGAGATCCGGAAGGGACAGGGGGCGTTCTGGGGAAACCATCACCCCTCCACTTT. Combining the CDR3 with reference TRBV15 and TRBJ1-6 gives the whole variable domain DAMVIQNPRYQVTQFGKPVTLSCSQTLNHNVMYWYQQKSSQAPKLLFHYYDKDFNNEADTPDNFQSRRPNTSFCFLDIRSPGLGDTAMYLCATSRDPEGTGGVLGKPSPLHFGNGTRLTVT.

This clone occurred a few times. The rearrangement uses TRBV6-4 and TRBJ1-1, with 7 bases aligning to TRBD1. The CDR3 is 17 residues long. Germline CDR1 reads MRHNA; CDR2 reads SNTAGT. With 2 bases clipped from V and 3 bases from J, the junction kept 12 bases outside the gene matches. The CDR3 reads CASSDTNRGRLYTEAFF. CDR3 coding DNA: TGTGCCAGCAGTGACACGAACAGGGGCCGTCTGTACACTGAAGCTTTCTTT.

This clone was recorded a few times. The chain is built from TRBV7-6 and TRBJ2-5; a possible D gene is TRBD2 (5 bases). The V end was cut by 5 bases, the J end by 3 bases, with 16 bases between. The CDR3 has 15 amino acids. Germline CDR1 is SGHVS and CDR2 is FNYEAQ. The CDR3: CASSPRLRREETQYF. The CDR3 coding sequence is TGTGCCAGCAGCCCACGACTCCGGCGGGAAGAGACCCAGTACTTC.

This clone has only a few counts. The rearrangement links TRBV18 to TRBJ2-1; TRBD2 might be the D (6 bases). This CDR3 is built from 16 residues. The V end lost 3 bases, the J end lost 0 bases, and 12 bases lay between the germline ends. CDR1 is KGHSH and CDR2 is LQKENI in the germline V gene. In nucleotides, the CDR3 is TGTGCCAGCTCACCGGGACTCGCCATCTCCTACAATGAGCAGTTCTTC. Translated: CASSPGLAISYNEQFF. The full variable domain, rest sourced from reference TRBV18 and TRBJ2-1, is NAGVMQNPRHLVRRRGQEARLRCSPMKGHSHVYWYRQLPEEGLKFMVYLQKENIIDESGMPKERFSAEFPKEGPSILRIQQVVRGDSAAYFCASSPGLAISYNEQFFGPGTRLTVL.

The V call is TRBV6-5, the J call TRBJ2-3; D gene uncertain. CDR1 is MNHEY and CDR2 is SVGAGI in the germline V gene. Trimming left V 5 bases short and J 1 base short, with 13 bases between. This CDR3 spans 15 amino acids. CDR3 nucleotides: TGTGCCAGCAGTCGGTTAGCCGCTGGCACAGATACGCAGTATTTT. This gives the protein CASSRLAAGTDTQYF.

This clone was observed a handful of times. CDR3 sequence reads: CASSLDPGQGNPGELFF. CDR3 in DNA: TGTGCCAGCAGCTTGGACCCGGGACAGGGGAATCCCGGGGAGCTGTTTTTT. The chain is built from TRBV7-9 and TRBJ2-2, with 10 bases aligning to TRBD1. The V gene's germline CDR1 is SEHNR and CDR2 FQNEAQ (reference sequence). The V gene end was trimmed by 3 bases and the J gene end by 6 bases; junction bases not matched to a gene: 10. This CDR3 contains 17 residues.

This clone appeared a few times. The chain joins TRBV4-3 to TRBJ1-2; no definite D call. Looked up from germline, CDR1 is LGHNA and CDR2 is YSLEER. V gave up 0 bases and J gave up 1 base, with 9 bases separating them. The CDR3 sequence is 15 residues long. The CDR3 is CASSQDRFLNYGYTF. The CDR3 DNA is TGCGCCAGCAGCCAAGATCGGTTCCTTAACTATGGCTACACCTTC.

Only a few counts were recorded for this clone. This chain uses TRBV10-3 with TRBJ1-2; D ambiguous. V dropped 2 bases and J dropped 4 bases, with 8 bases sitting between them. Germline lookup yields CDR1 ENHRY and CDR2 SYGVKD. The CDR3 is 13 amino acids. CDR3 DNA: TGTGCCATCAGTGAGGACACGAGCTATGGCTACACCTTC. It translates to CAISEDTSYGYTF.

This clone was counted a few times. V usage is TRBV30 and J usage is TRBJ2-1, with D hard to call. This CDR3 comprises 12 residues. Germline-derived CDR1 and CDR2 are GTSNPN and SVGIG (reference sequence). V gave up 1 base and J gave up 8 bases, with 9 bases separating them. CDR3 sequence: CAWSEVTDEQFF. The DNA for the CDR3 is TGTGCCTGGAGTGAGGTAACAGATGAGCAGTTCTTC.

The chain is built from TRBV13 and TRBJ2-5, with 8 bases identical to TRBD2. The CDR3 contains 15 residues. V shed 4 bases and J 6 bases; nucleotides not matched to a gene: 10. Germline V gene data show CDR1 as PRHDT and CDR2 as FYEKMQ (reference sequence). CDR3 sequence reads: CASSSLGGGPKTQYF. CDR3 DNA sequence: TGTGCCAGCAGCTCGTTGGGCGGGGGGCCGAAGACCCAGTACTTC.

In this sample, this clone turned up a few times. This rearrangement joins TRBV6-1 to TRBJ1-5; D is possibly TRBD1 (5 bases). Trimming removed 7 bases at V and 9 bases at J, with 16 bases between. The CDR3 consists of 13 residues. Germline CDR1 is MNHNS and CDR2 is SASEGT. The CDR3 DNA is TGTGCCAGCACGCAGGGCGCTTTAGGGCCCCAGCATTTT. Residues: CASTQGALGPQHF.

J is TRBJ2-7 and V is TRBV11-2; D remains ambiguous. V dropped 8 bases and J dropped 3 bases, with 8 bases sitting between them. Germline assignment: CDR1 SGHAT and CDR2 FQNNGV. The CDR3 sequence is 11 residues long. The CDR3 spells CASRLNYEQYF. CDR3 bases: TGTGCCAGCCGACTCAACTACGAGCAGTACTTC.

Only a few counts were recorded for this clone. The V call is TRBV5-6, the J call TRBJ2-2; TRBD1 is a possible D gene (6 bases). This CDR3 region has 15 residues. Germline V CDR1 and CDR2: SGHDT, YYEEEE. The V gene lost 2 bases and the J gene lost 1 base, with 9 bases spanning the gap. In DNA form, the CDR3 reads TGTGCCAGCAGCTTAAGGGGGTTGAACACCGGGGAGCTGTTTTTT. Translated, it gives CASSLRGLNTGELFF.